A selection of T cell receptor beta chains follows, all from one sample in a study of T cells after yellow fever vaccination. One entry per CDR3 protein, called by TCRdb with MiXCR from the 5' RACE reads. Of 500,000 to 650,000 distinct CDR3 sequences listed, 9% to 15% are singletons. The material sequenced was PBMCs, taken on the day of the yellow fever booster vaccination. Receptor source: a young man who received the YFV17D yellow fever vaccine. CDR3s include the opening cysteine and the closing phenylalanine or tryptophan. Fields, in order: J gene, clone size, V gene, D gene, CDR3 DNA, CDR3 protein. The D gene is left open where the match is weak. The size entry is marked missing in some rows and otherwise reads once, few, many or a size class.

j_gene: TRBJ2-5; abundance: few; v_gene: TRBV10-3; d_gene: .; CDR3nt: TGTGCCATCAGTGAGTCGAATAAACAAGAGACCCAGTACTTC; CDR3aa: CAISESNKQETQYF
j_gene: TRBJ2-1; abundance: few; v_gene: TRBV7-2; d_gene: TRBD2; CDR3nt: TGTGCCAGCAGCTTAGGCGCAACCGGGACTAGCGTTTTTCCAAGGTACAATGAGCAGTTCTTC; CDR3aa: CASSLGATGTSVFPRYNEQFF
j_gene: TRBJ2-2; abundance: many; v_gene: TRBV27; d_gene: TRBD1; CDR3nt: TGTGCCAGCAGTGGCAGGGGGCGAACCACCGGGGAGCTGTTTTTT; CDR3aa: CASSGRGRTTGELFF
j_gene: TRBJ2-1; abundance: few; v_gene: TRBV29-1; d_gene: TRBD1; CDR3nt: TGCAGCGCTCCGGACAGGGGGCCCGGCAATGAGCAGTTCTTC; CDR3aa: CSAPDRGPGNEQFF
j_gene: TRBJ1-5; abundance: few; v_gene: TRBV20-1; d_gene: .; CDR3nt: TGCAGTGCCTACCCCCACACACAGGGCGGATCTCAGCATTTT; CDR3aa: CSAYPHTQGGSQHF
j_gene: TRBJ1-1; abundance: many; v_gene: TRBV7-8; d_gene: .; CDR3nt: TGTGCCAGCAGCTTAGTTGGGGTTTCTGAAGCTTTCTTT; CDR3aa: CASSLVGVSEAFF
j_gene: TRBJ1-2; abundance: .; v_gene: TRBV6-2/TRBV6-3; d_gene: .; CDR3nt: TGTGCCAGCAGTTCCCGGAGGGTCGACAGCTTTAACTATGGCTACACCTTC; CDR3aa: CASSSRRVDSFNYGYTF
j_gene: TRBJ2-7; abundance: few; v_gene: TRBV28; d_gene: TRBD1; CDR3nt: TGTGCCAGCATAACAGGGGGCAATGAGTACGAGCAGTACTTC; CDR3aa: CASITGGNEYEQYF
j_gene: TRBJ2-7; abundance: .; v_gene: TRBV27; d_gene: TRBD2; CDR3nt: TGTGCCAGCAGTTTAAATTTGGGACTAGCCCTCGGGGGCTACGAGCAGTACTTC; CDR3aa: CASSLNLGLALGGYEQYF
j_gene: TRBJ2-1; abundance: .; v_gene: TRBV3-1; d_gene: TRBD2; CDR3nt: TGTGCCAGCAGCCTCTGGACTAGCGCCGATGAGCAGTTCTTC; CDR3aa: CASSLWTSADEQFF
j_gene: TRBJ2-3; abundance: .; v_gene: TRBV5-1; d_gene: TRBD2; CDR3nt: TGCGCCAGCAGACTAGCGGGAAGAACAGATACGCAGTATTTT; CDR3aa: CASRLAGRTDTQYF
j_gene: TRBJ2-7; abundance: few; v_gene: TRBV11-2; d_gene: .; CDR3nt: TGTGCCAGCAGCTTAGGCCGCAACGCCTACGAGCAGTACTTC; CDR3aa: CASSLGRNAYEQYF
j_gene: TRBJ2-3; abundance: few; v_gene: TRBV7-8; d_gene: .; CDR3nt: TGTGCCAGCAGCCCCGCTTGGACAGATACGCAGTATTTT; CDR3aa: CASSPAWTDTQYF
j_gene: TRBJ2-1; abundance: few; v_gene: TRBV27; d_gene: .; CDR3nt: TGTGCCAGCAGTCCCCGCTCTTGGGGGCCCTACAATGAGCAGTTCTTC; CDR3aa: CASSPRSWGPYNEQFF
j_gene: TRBJ2-1; abundance: .; v_gene: TRBV12-3/TRBV12-4; d_gene: .; CDR3nt: TGTGCCAGCAGTCCCCGCGGGGCGGACAATGAGCAGTTCTTC; CDR3aa: CASSPRGADNEQFF
j_gene: TRBJ2-2; abundance: .; v_gene: TRBV6-1; d_gene: .; CDR3nt: TGTGCCAGCAGTGTCCGGACAGCCAACGGGGAGCTGTTTTTT; CDR3aa: CASSVRTANGELFF
j_gene: TRBJ2-7; abundance: many; v_gene: TRBV7-6; d_gene: .; CDR3nt: TGTGCCAGCAGCTTAAGTCTCGGAGAGCAGTACTTC; CDR3aa: CASSLSLGEQYF
j_gene: TRBJ1-5; abundance: few; v_gene: TRBV10-3; d_gene: .; CDR3nt: TGTGCCATCAGTGAGGGCCTTAATCAGCCCCAGCATTTT; CDR3aa: CAISEGLNQPQHF
j_gene: TRBJ2-1; abundance: .; v_gene: TRBV19; d_gene: .; CDR3nt: TGTGCCAGTAGTATAGATCCAGGGGGACTAGGTAGGAATGAGCAGTTCTTC; CDR3aa: CASSIDPGGLGRNEQFF
j_gene: TRBJ2-2; abundance: few; v_gene: TRBV20-1; d_gene: TRBD2; CDR3nt: TGCAGTGCTAGTAGCGGGAGGAGGAGGGCCGGGGAGCTGTTTTTT; CDR3aa: CSASSGRRRAGELFF
j_gene: TRBJ2-2; abundance: few; v_gene: TRBV5-1; d_gene: .; CDR3nt: TGCGCCAGCACCCCCACAGTTATCGCGAACACCGGGGAGCTGTTTTTT; CDR3aa: CASTPTVIANTGELFF
j_gene: TRBJ2-7; abundance: few; v_gene: TRBV27; d_gene: .; CDR3nt: TGTGCCAGCAGTTTCGACGGGAGTCTACGCGAGCAGTACTTC; CDR3aa: CASSFDGSLREQYF
j_gene: TRBJ2-7; abundance: few; v_gene: TRBV9; d_gene: TRBD1; CDR3nt: TGTGCCAGCAGCCCTCAGGGACAGCCCTTTTCCGAGCAGTACTTC; CDR3aa: CASSPQGQPFSEQYF
j_gene: TRBJ1-1; abundance: few; v_gene: TRBV9; d_gene: .; CDR3nt: TGTGCCAGCAGCGTAGAGGGCCTGAACACTGAAGCTTTCTTT; CDR3aa: CASSVEGLNTEAFF
j_gene: TRBJ2-6; abundance: few; v_gene: TRBV28; d_gene: TRBD1; CDR3nt: TGTGCCAGCAGTTTAAGGGACAGGCTCTGGTCTGGGGCCAACGTCCTGACTTTC; CDR3aa: CASSLRDRLWSGANVLTF
j_gene: TRBJ2-1; abundance: few; v_gene: TRBV5-4; d_gene: .; CDR3nt: TGTGCCAGCAGCTTGGCGGCTAGGGGGGACAATGAGCAGTTCTTC; CDR3aa: CASSLAARGDNEQFF
j_gene: TRBJ2-7; abundance: few; v_gene: TRBV18; d_gene: .; CDR3nt: TGTGCCAGCTCACCAAGAACAGAAACCTCCTACGAGCAGTACTTC; CDR3aa: CASSPRTETSYEQYF
j_gene: TRBJ2-3; abundance: few; v_gene: TRBV7-7; d_gene: TRBD2; CDR3nt: TGTGCTAGCAGCTTGAATAGCGGGCACTCAGATACGCAGTATTTT; CDR3aa: CASSLNSGHSDTQYF
j_gene: TRBJ2-7; abundance: .; v_gene: TRBV3-1; d_gene: TRBD2; CDR3nt: TGTGCCAGCAGCCTTGGGACTAGCGGACATACCTCCTACGAGCAGTACTTC; CDR3aa: CASSLGTSGHTSYEQYF
j_gene: TRBJ2-1; abundance: once; v_gene: TRBV5-6; d_gene: .; CDR3nt: TGTGCCAGCAGCCCCGGGCTTCTCCGGCGGCTGGAGATTGAGCAGTTCTTC; CDR3aa: CASSPGLLRRLEIEQFF
j_gene: TRBJ2-5; abundance: .; v_gene: TRBV29-1; d_gene: .; CDR3nt: TGCAGCGTTGAATCTGGGGAAGAGACCCAGTACTTC; CDR3aa: CSVESGEETQYF
j_gene: TRBJ2-3; abundance: .; v_gene: TRBV6-1; d_gene: .; CDR3nt: TGTGCCAGCAGCCCTTCCGGCGTGGCAGATACGCAGTATTTT; CDR3aa: CASSPSGVADTQYF
j_gene: TRBJ2-3; abundance: many; v_gene: TRBV20-1; d_gene: TRBD1; CDR3nt: TGCAGTGCCTCCGGACAGGGGGCGCCGATAGATACGCAGTATTTT; CDR3aa: CSASGQGAPIDTQYF
j_gene: TRBJ2-3; abundance: .; v_gene: TRBV20-1; d_gene: .; CDR3nt: TGCAGTGCTGGCAGGGGAGTGTCGTGGGATACGCAGTATTTT; CDR3aa: CSAGRGVSWDTQYF
j_gene: TRBJ2-2; abundance: .; v_gene: TRBV12-3/TRBV12-4; d_gene: .; CDR3nt: TGTGCCAGTATCTCCAACCGGGCCCCCGGGGAGCTGTTTTTT; CDR3aa: CASISNRAPGELFF
j_gene: TRBJ2-7; abundance: few; v_gene: TRBV20-1; d_gene: .; CDR3nt: TGCAGTGCTAGAGATGGGGGGGGCAGATCCTACGAGCAGTACTTC; CDR3aa: CSARDGGGRSYEQYF
j_gene: TRBJ2-4; abundance: .; v_gene: TRBV19; d_gene: TRBD2; CDR3nt: TGTGCCAGTAGTATCTTCCAGGGGACTAGCGGGAGGAGTCTGGCCAAAAACATTCAGTACTTC; CDR3aa: CASSIFQGTSGRSLAKNIQYF
j_gene: TRBJ2-7; abundance: .; v_gene: TRBV4-3; d_gene: .; CDR3nt: TGCGCCAGCAGCCAAGATGAGGGAGAATCCTACGAGCAGTACTTC; CDR3aa: CASSQDEGESYEQYF
j_gene: TRBJ2-7; abundance: .; v_gene: TRBV20-1; d_gene: .; CDR3nt: TGCAGTGCTAAGGGGGAGGTACCCTACGAGCAGTACTTC; CDR3aa: CSAKGEVPYEQYF
j_gene: TRBJ2-1; abundance: few; v_gene: TRBV5-1; d_gene: .; CDR3nt: TGCGCCAGCCTGGGCTCCTACAATGAGCAGTTCTTC; CDR3aa: CASLGSYNEQFF
j_gene: TRBJ2-1; abundance: .; v_gene: TRBV5-1; d_gene: .; CDR3nt: TGCGCCAGCAGCCCCGGCCCTAGTCTCTCGTACAATGAGCAGTTCTTC; CDR3aa: CASSPGPSLSYNEQFF
j_gene: TRBJ2-6; abundance: .; v_gene: TRBV5-1; d_gene: .; CDR3nt: TGCGCCAGCGGGATAGTCCCAGGGCTTGGCTCTGGGGCCAACGTCCTGACTTTC; CDR3aa: CASGIVPGLGSGANVLTF
j_gene: TRBJ2-1; abundance: .; v_gene: TRBV20-1; d_gene: .; CDR3nt: TGCAGTGCTCTACTGGAAGGATGGCAGTTCTTC; CDR3aa: CSALLEGWQFF
j_gene: TRBJ1-5; abundance: .; v_gene: TRBV20-1; d_gene: .; CDR3nt: TGCAGTGCCGGGACACCCAGCAATCAGCCCCAGCATTTT; CDR3aa: CSAGTPSNQPQHF
j_gene: TRBJ1-3; abundance: few; v_gene: TRBV7-9; d_gene: TRBD1; CDR3nt: TGTGCCAGCAGCCCCCAGACAGGGATGTCTGGAAACACCATATATTTT; CDR3aa: CASSPQTGMSGNTIYF
j_gene: TRBJ2-1; abundance: .; v_gene: TRBV4-3; d_gene: .; CDR3nt: TGCGCCAGCAGCCAAGTGGGACCGGGTGACAATGAGCAGTTCTTC; CDR3aa: CASSQVGPGDNEQFF
j_gene: TRBJ1-5; abundance: .; v_gene: TRBV20-1; d_gene: .; CDR3nt: TGCAGTGCTAGTTCGCTTACCGATCAGCCCCAGCATTTT; CDR3aa: CSASSLTDQPQHF
j_gene: TRBJ1-2; abundance: few; v_gene: TRBV29-1; d_gene: .; CDR3nt: TGCAGCGTTGAGGGGAGGGGGTTTGGCTACACCTTC; CDR3aa: CSVEGRGFGYTF
j_gene: TRBJ2-5; abundance: few; v_gene: TRBV10-3; d_gene: .; CDR3nt: TGTGCCGTATCTCCGGGGACGAATGGAGAGACCCAGTACTTC; CDR3aa: CAVSPGTNGETQYF
j_gene: TRBJ2-3; abundance: .; v_gene: TRBV12-5; d_gene: .; CDR3nt: TGTGCTAGTGGTTTATTGGCAGATACGCAGTATTTT; CDR3aa: CASGLLADTQYF
j_gene: TRBJ2-1; abundance: few; v_gene: TRBV5-6; d_gene: TRBD2; CDR3nt: TGTGCCAGCAGCCCTAGGACTAGCGGGAGAATATACAATGAGCAGTTCTTC; CDR3aa: CASSPRTSGRIYNEQFF
j_gene: TRBJ2-3; abundance: few; v_gene: TRBV6-2/TRBV6-3; d_gene: TRBD2; CDR3nt: TGTGCCAGCCGACCCCAGACTAGCGGAGCCCGCACAGATACGCAGTATTTT; CDR3aa: CASRPQTSGARTDTQYF
j_gene: TRBJ1-5; abundance: few; v_gene: TRBV5-6; d_gene: .; CDR3nt: TGTGCCCTCCGGGGGCGGGAGCCCCAGCATTTT; CDR3aa: CALRGREPQHF
j_gene: TRBJ2-7; abundance: .; v_gene: TRBV9; d_gene: .; CDR3nt: TGTGCCAGCAGCGTAGGTGGGACAAGCTATTACGAGCAGTACTTC; CDR3aa: CASSVGGTSYYEQYF
j_gene: TRBJ2-5; abundance: few; v_gene: TRBV10-3; d_gene: TRBD2; CDR3nt: TGTGCCATCCAAAGACTAGCGGGGGAGACCCAGTACTTC; CDR3aa: CAIQRLAGETQYF
j_gene: TRBJ2-7; abundance: many; v_gene: TRBV28; d_gene: .; CDR3nt: TGTGCCAGCACTTTAAGTGGGCAATTGGGCGAGCAGTACTTC; CDR3aa: CASTLSGQLGEQYF
j_gene: TRBJ2-2; abundance: few; v_gene: TRBV4-3; d_gene: .; CDR3nt: TGCGCCAGCAGCCAAGCCGCAAGAGGGTTAAACACCGGGGAGCTGTTTTTT; CDR3aa: CASSQAARGLNTGELFF
j_gene: TRBJ2-7; abundance: .; v_gene: TRBV20-1; d_gene: TRBD2; CDR3nt: TGCAGTGCTGGACTAGCGAAAAGGGGCGAGCAGTACTTC; CDR3aa: CSAGLAKRGEQYF
j_gene: TRBJ2-1; abundance: .; v_gene: TRBV28; d_gene: .; CDR3nt: TGTGCCAGCGCCAGGGGTACATACAATGAGCAGTTCTTC; CDR3aa: CASARGTYNEQFF
j_gene: TRBJ2-7; abundance: few; v_gene: TRBV29-1; d_gene: TRBD1; CDR3nt: TGCAGCGTTGAAGGTCAGGGGGCTGACTACGAGCAGTACTTC; CDR3aa: CSVEGQGADYEQYF